This T cell receptor beta chain was found in a study of T cells in Graves' hyperthyroidism and ophthalmopathy. For this clonotype: Its antigen is not identified.

Orbital computed tomography and thyroid ultrasound, together with serum TRAb and thyroxine and clinical symptoms, were used for diagnoses. Germline V gives CDR1 SGHAT, CDR2 FQNNGV. This CDR3 region has 13 residues. The V end lost 4 bases, the J end lost 6 bases, and 10 bases lay between the germline ends. The TCR beta CDR3 regions underwent amplification using RNA transcripts as the source. HTBI primers were the set used in a first-round RT-PCR of the TCR CDR3. One entry per CDR3 protein, called by TCRdb with MiXCR from the multiplex PCR reads. The sample has around 570,000 distinct CDR3 sequences; just under 20% are singletons. Study-wide findings and caveats: In the blood, most expanded thyroid clonotypes above 0.001 appeared as well.

The sequenced sample consisted of blood. The sequence came from a man between 35 and 55 years old with Graves' ophthalmopathy. The chain links TRBV11-2 to TRBJ1-5; possibly TRBD1 for D (5 bases). The CDR3 DNA reads as TGTGCCAGCAGCTCTACCGGGGGTCAGCCCCAGCATTTT. Protein product: CASSSTGGQPQHF.